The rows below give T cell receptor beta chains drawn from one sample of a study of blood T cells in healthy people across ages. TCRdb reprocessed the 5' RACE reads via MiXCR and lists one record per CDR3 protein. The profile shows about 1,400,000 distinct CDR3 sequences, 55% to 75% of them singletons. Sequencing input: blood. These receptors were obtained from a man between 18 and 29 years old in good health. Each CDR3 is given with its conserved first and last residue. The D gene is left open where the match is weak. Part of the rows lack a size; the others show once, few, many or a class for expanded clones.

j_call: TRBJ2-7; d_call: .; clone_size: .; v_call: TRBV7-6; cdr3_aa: CASSPGQIISYEQYF; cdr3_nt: TGTGCCAGCAGCCCCGGACAGATAATCTCCTACGAGCAGTACTTC
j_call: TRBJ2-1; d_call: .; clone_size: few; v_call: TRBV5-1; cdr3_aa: CASSELPYNEQFF; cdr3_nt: TGCGCCAGCAGCGAACTACCCTACAATGAGCAGTTCTTC
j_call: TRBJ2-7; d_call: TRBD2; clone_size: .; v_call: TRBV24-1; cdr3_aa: CATSDATSGASSYNEQYF; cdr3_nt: TGTGCCACCAGTGACGCGACTAGCGGGGCCAGCTCCTACAATGAGCAGTACTTC
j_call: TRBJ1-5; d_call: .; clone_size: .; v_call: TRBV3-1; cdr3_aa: CASSPSGTGNQPQHF; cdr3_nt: TGTGCCAGCAGCCCCTCCGGGACGGGGAATCAGCCCCAGCATTTT
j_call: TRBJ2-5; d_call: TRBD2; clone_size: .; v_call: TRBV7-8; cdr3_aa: CASSLEAGGLPETQYF; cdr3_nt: TGTGCCAGCAGCTTAGAGGCGGGGGGCCTCCCGGAGACCCAGTACTTC
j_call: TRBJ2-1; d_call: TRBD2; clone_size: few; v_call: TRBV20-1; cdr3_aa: CSAPGTRNYNEQFF; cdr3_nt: TGCAGTGCTCCGGGGACTAGAAACTACAATGAGCAGTTCTTC
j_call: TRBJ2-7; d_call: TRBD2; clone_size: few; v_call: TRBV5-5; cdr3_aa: CASSLGLAFYEQYF; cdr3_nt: TGTGCCAGCAGCTTGGGACTAGCGTTCTACGAGCAGTACTTC
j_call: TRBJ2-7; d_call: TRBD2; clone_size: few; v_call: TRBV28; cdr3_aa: CASTYTGGNEQYF; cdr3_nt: TGTGCCAGCACCTACACGGGAGGAAACGAGCAGTACTTC
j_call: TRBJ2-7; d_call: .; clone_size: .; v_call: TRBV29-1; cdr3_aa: CSADGETSGSYEQYF; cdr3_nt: TGCAGCGCCGATGGGGAGACTAGTGGCTCCTACGAGCAGTACTTC
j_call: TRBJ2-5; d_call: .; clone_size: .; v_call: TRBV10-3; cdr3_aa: CAITEGKQETQYF; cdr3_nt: TGTGCCATCACCGAGGGGAAACAAGAGACCCAGTACTTC
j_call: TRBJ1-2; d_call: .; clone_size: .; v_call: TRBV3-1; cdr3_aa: CASSTERAPEAYGYTF; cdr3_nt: TGTGCCAGCAGCACCGAGCGGGCCCCAGAGGCCTATGGCTACACCTTC
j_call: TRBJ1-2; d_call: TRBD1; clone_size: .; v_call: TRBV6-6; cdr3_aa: CASSSDRDLNYGYTF; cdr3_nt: TGTGCCAGCAGTTCTGACAGGGATCTCAACTATGGCTACACCTTC
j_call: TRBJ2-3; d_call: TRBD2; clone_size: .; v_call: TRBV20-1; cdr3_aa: CSAQGGGSDTQYF; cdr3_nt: TGCAGTGCTCAGGGCGGGGGGTCAGATACGCAGTATTTT
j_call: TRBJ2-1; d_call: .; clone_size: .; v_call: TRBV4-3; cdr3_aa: CASSQDLRDGSYNEQFF; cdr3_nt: TGCGCCAGCAGCCAAGATCTACGCGACGGATCCTACAATGAGCAGTTCTTC
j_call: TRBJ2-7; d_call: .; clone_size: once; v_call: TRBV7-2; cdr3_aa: CASSLGGGGPSYEQYF; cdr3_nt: TGTGCCAGCAGCTTAGGGGGAGGGGGGCCCTCCTACGAGCAGTACTTC
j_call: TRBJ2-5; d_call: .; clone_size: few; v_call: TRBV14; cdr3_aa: CASSPLGFGTQYF; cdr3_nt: TGTGCCAGCTCCCCCTTGGGCTTCGGGACCCAGTACTTC
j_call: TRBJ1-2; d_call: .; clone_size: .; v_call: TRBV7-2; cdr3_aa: CASSLSRTAYGYTF; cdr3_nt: TGTGCCAGCAGCTTATCCAGGACGGCCTATGGCTACACCTTC
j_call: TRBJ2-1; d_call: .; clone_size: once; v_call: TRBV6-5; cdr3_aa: CASRKGGGYQETQFF; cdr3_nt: TGTGCCAGCAGAAAGGGAGGGGGATACCAAGAGACCCAGTTCTTC
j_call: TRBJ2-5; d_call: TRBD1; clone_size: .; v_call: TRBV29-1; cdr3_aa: CSVDPGQGQETQYF; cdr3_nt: TGCAGCGTTGATCCGGGACAGGGGCAAGAGACCCAGTACTTC
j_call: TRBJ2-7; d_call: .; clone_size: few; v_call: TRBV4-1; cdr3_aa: CASSPAANRVSLLAEQYF; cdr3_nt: TGCGCCAGCAGCCCTGCCGCCAACAGGGTCTCACTACTTGCCGAGCAGTACTTC
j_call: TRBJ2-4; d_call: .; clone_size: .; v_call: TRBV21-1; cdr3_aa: CASPLDFLAKNIQYF; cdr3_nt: TGTGCCAGCCCTTTGGACTTTCTAGCCAAAAACATTCAGTACTTC
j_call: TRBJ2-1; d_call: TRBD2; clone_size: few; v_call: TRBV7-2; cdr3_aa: CASSLAFRTGWTRNEQFF; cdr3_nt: TGTGCCAGCAGCTTAGCGTTTCGAACGGGGTGGACTAGAAATGAGCAGTTCTTC
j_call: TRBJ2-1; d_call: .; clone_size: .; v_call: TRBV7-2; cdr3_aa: CASSSQRAEQFF; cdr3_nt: TGTGCCAGCAGCTCCCAACGGGCCGAGCAGTTCTTC
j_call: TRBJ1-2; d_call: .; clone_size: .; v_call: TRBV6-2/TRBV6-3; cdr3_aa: CASSYSAREHYGYTF; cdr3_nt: TGTGCCAGCAGTTACTCGGCCCGGGAGCACTATGGCTACACCTTC
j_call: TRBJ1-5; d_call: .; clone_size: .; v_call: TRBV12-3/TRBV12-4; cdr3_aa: CASSPWGGPNQPQHF; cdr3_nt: TGTGCCAGCAGTCCATGGGGAGGGCCTAATCAGCCCCAGCATTTT
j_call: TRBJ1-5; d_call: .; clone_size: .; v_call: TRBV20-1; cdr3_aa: CSATLFTSEPQHF; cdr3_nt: TGCAGTGCCACTCTATTTACCTCGGAGCCCCAGCATTTT
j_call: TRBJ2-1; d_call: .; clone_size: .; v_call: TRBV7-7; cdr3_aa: CASSLAGPRDNEQFF; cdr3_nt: TGTGCTAGCAGCTTAGCCGGTCCTCGGGACAATGAGCAGTTCTTC
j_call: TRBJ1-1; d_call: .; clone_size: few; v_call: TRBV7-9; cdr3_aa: CASSLASVGNTEAFF; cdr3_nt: TGTGCCAGCAGCTTAGCATCAGTGGGGAACACTGAAGCTTTCTTT
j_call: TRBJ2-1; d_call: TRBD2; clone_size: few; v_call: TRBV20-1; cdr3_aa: CSARDLTSGGEQFF; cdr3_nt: TGCAGTGCTAGAGATCTCACTAGCGGGGGGGAGCAGTTCTTC
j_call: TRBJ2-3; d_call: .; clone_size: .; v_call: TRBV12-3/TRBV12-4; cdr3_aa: CASTISTDTQYF; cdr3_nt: TGTGCCAGCACTATAAGCACAGATACGCAGTATTTT
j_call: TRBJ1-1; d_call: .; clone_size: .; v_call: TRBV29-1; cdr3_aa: CSVEDRGYTKNTEAFF; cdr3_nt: TGCAGCGTTGAAGATAGGGGCTACACTAAGAACACTGAAGCTTTCTTT
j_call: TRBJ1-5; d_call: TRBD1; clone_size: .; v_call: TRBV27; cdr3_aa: CASSLGTGYNQPQHF; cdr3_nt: TGTGCCAGCAGCCTCGGGACAGGGTACAATCAGCCCCAGCATTTT
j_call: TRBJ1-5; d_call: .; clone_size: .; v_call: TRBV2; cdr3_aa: CASGRDINQPQHF; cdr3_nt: TGTGCCAGCGGCCGGGACATAAATCAGCCCCAGCATTTT
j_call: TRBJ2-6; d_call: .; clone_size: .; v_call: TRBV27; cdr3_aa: CASRVVGGANVLTF; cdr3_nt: TGTGCCAGCCGGGTGGTCGGGGGGGCCAACGTCCTGACTTTC
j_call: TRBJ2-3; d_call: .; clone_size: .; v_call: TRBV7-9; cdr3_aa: CASSLGGSRDTQYF; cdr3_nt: TGTGCCAGCAGCTTAGGTGGTTCACGGGATACGCAGTATTTT
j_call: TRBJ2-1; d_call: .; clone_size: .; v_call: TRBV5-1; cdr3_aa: CASSRTGYEQFF; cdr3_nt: TGCGCCAGCAGCAGAACAGGGTATGAGCAGTTCTTC
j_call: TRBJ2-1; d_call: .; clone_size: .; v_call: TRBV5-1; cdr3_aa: CASSVLVHGQFF; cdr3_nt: TGCGCCAGCAGCGTACTAGTCCATGGGCAGTTCTTC
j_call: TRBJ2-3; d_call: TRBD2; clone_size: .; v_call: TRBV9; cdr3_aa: CASSVVAVGRAADTQYF; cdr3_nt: TGTGCCAGCAGCGTAGTGGCAGTCGGGAGGGCCGCAGATACGCAGTATTTT
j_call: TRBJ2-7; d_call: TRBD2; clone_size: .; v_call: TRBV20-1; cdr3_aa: CSAREGLAGPSYEQYF; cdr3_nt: TGCAGTGCTAGAGAAGGACTAGCGGGACCCTCCTACGAGCAGTACTTC
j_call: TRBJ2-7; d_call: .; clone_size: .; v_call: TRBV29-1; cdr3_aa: CSVEAGGGLSYEQYF; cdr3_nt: TGCAGCGTTGAGGCAGGGGGGGGACTCTCCTACGAGCAGTACTTC
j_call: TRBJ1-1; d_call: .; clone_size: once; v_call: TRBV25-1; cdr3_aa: CASSANRGGAEAFF; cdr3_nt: TGTGCCAGCAGTGCCAATAGGGGCGGCGCTGAAGCTTTCTTT
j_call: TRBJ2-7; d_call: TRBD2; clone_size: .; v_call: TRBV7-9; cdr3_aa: CASSLAPASGAYEQYF; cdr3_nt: TGTGCCAGCAGCTTAGCGCCGGCTAGCGGTGCCTACGAGCAGTACTTC
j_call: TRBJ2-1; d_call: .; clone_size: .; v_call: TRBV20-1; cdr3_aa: CSASPGKREQFF; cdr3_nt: TGCAGTGCTAGCCCGGGAAAGAGGGAGCAGTTCTTC
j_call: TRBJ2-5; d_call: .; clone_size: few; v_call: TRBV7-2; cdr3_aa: CASTHSSGGQETQYF; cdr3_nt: TGTGCCAGCACCCACTCCAGTGGGGGCCAAGAGACCCAGTACTTC
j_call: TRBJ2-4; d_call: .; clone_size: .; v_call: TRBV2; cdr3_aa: CASVLGHHDIQYF; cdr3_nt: TGTGCCAGCGTCTTGGGACACCATGACATTCAGTACTTC
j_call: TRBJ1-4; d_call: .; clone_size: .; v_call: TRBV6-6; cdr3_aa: CASSYRGGSDEKLFF; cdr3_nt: TGTGCCAGCAGTTACCGCGGGGGCAGCGATGAAAAATTGTTTTTT
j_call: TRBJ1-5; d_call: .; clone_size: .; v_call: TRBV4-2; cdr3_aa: CASSPGQGESNQPQHF; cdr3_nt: TGTGCCAGCAGCCCGGGACAAGGGGAAAGCAATCAGCCCCAGCATTTT
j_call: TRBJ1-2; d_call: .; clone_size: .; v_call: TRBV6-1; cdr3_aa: CASSEASGPLHGYTF; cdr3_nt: TGTGCCAGCAGCGAAGCTTCCGGCCCCCTTCACGGCTACACCTTC
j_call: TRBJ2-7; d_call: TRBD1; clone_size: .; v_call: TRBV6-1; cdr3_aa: CASRTLQGAHEQYF; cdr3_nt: TGTGCCAGCAGAACCCTACAGGGGGCCCACGAGCAGTACTTC
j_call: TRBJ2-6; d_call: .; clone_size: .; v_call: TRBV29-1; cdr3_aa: CSVEGGGVGANVLTF; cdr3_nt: TGCAGCGTTGAAGGAGGAGGGGTTGGGGCCAACGTCCTGACTTTC
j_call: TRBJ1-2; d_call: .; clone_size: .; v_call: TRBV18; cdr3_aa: CAGRTDANYGYTF; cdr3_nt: TGTGCCGGGAGGACGGATGCTAACTATGGCTACACCTTC
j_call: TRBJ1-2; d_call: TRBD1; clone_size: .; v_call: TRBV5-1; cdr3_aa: CASSTNRGGDGYTF; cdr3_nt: TGCGCCAGCAGCACCAACAGGGGCGGCGATGGCTACACCTTC
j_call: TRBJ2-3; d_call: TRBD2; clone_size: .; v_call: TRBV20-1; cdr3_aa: CSAKGLAFGTQYF; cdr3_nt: TGCAGTGCCAAGGGACTAGCGTTCGGTACGCAGTATTTT
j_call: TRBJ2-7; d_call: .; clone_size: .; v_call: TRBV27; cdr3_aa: CASSALDEQYF; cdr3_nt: TGTGCCAGCAGTGCCCTAGACGAGCAGTACTTC
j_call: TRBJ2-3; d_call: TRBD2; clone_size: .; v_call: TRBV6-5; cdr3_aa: CASSSPSGGPDTQYF; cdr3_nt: TGTGCCAGCAGTTCTCCTAGCGGGGGCCCAGATACGCAGTATTTT
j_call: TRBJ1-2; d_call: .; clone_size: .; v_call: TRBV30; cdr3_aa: CAWSRGLAGYTF; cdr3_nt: TGTGCCTGGAGCCGAGGTTTAGCAGGCTACACCTTC